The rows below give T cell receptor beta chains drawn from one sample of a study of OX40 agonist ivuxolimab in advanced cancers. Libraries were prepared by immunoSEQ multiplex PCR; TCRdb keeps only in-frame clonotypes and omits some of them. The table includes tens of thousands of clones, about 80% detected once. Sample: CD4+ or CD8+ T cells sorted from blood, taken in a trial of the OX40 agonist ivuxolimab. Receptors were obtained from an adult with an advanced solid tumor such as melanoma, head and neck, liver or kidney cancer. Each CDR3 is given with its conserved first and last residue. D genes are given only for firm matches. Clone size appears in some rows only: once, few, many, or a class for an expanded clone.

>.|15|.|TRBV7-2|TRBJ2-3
CASHSSGDPRDTQYF
TGTGCCAGCCACAGTTCCGGGGACCCCAGAGATACGCAGTATTTT
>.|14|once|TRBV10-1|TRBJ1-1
CASSPEGGPTEAFF
TGCGCCAGCAGTCCAGAGGGGGGGCCCACTGAAGCTTTCTTT
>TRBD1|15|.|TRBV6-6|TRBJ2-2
CASSHSGQGTGELFF
TGTGCCAGCAGCCACTCGGGACAGGGGACCGGGGAGCTGTTTTTT
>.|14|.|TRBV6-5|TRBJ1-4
CASSLQGVGEKLFF
TGTGCCAGCAGTCTACAGGGCGTAGGCGAAAAACTGTTTTTT
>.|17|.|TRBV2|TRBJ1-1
CASSDASAPPRGTEAFF
TGTGCCAGCAGTGACGCGTCTGCACCTCCTAGGGGAACTGAAGCTTTCTTT
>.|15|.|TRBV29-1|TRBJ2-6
CSVGIQFTGANVLTF
TGCAGCGTCGGGATACAGTTTACTGGGGCCAACGTCCTGACTTTC
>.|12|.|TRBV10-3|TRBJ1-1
CATRRSNTEAFF
TGTGCCACGCGACGGAGTAACACTGAAGCTTTCTTT
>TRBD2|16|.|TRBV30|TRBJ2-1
CAWTERGWLAGGIRFF
TGTGCCTGGACGGAGCGTGGATGGCTAGCGGGGGGGATTCGGTTCTTC
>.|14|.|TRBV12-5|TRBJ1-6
CASGLDQNGAPLHF
TGTGCTAGTGGTTTGGACCAGAATGGTGCACCCCTCCACTTT
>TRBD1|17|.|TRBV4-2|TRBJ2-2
CASSQDTRGRHTGELFF
TGTGCCAGCAGCCAAGATACTAGGGGGCGCCACACCGGGGAGCTGTTTTTT
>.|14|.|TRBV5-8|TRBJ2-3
CASSLEDRPNTQYF
TGTGCCAGCAGCTTGGAAGACAGGCCGAATACGCAGTATTTT
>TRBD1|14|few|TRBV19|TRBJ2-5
CASSVQTGEETQYF
TGTGCCAGTAGTGTACAGACAGGGGAAGAGACCCAGTACTTC
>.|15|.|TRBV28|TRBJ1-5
CASSDPTGNSQPQHF
TGTGCCAGCAGTGACCCGACAGGTAATAGTCAGCCCCAGCATTTT
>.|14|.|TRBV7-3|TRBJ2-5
CASSLNGDQETQYF
TGTGCCAGCAGCTTAAACGGGGACCAAGAGACCCAGTACTTC
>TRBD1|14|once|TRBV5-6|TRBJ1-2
CASSPDRVLYGYTF
TGTGCCAGCAGCCCGGACAGGGTCCTCTATGGCTACACCTTC
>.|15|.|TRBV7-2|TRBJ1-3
CASSLGVLSGNTIYF
TGTGCCAGCAGCTTAGGGGTCCTCTCTGGAAACACCATATATTTT
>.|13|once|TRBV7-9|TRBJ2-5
CASSSGVVETQYF
TGTGCCAGCAGCTCAGGCGTGGTGGAGACCCAGTACTTC
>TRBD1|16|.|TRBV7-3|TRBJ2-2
CASSLRDRANTGELFF
TGTGCCAGCAGCTTAAGGGACAGGGCGAACACCGGGGAGCTGTTTTTT
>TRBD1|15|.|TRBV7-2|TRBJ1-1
CASSLGGQAFTEAFF
TGTGCCAGCAGCTTGGGGGGACAGGCGTTCACTGAAGCTTTCTTT
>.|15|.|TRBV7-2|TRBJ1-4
CASSLEVATNEKLFF
TGTGCCAGCAGCTTAGAAGTTGCAACTAATGAAAAACTGTTTTTT
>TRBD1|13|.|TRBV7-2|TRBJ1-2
CASSQDRGYGYTF
TGTGCCAGCAGCCAGGACAGGGGCTATGGCTACACCTTC
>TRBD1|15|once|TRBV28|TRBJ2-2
CASSLGTGGTGELFF
TGTGCCAGCAGTTTGGGGACAGGGGGGACCGGGGAGCTGTTTTTT
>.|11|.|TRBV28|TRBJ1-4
CASSSNEKLFF
TGTGCCAGCAGTTCGAATGAAAAACTGTTTTTT
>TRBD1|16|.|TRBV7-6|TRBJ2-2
CASSPPPGGNTGELFF
TGTGCCAGCAGCCCCCCCCCAGGGGGAAATACCGGGGAGCTGTTTTTT
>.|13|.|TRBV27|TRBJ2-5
CASSFDRFRDQYF
TGTGCCAGCAGTTTTGACAGATTCCGTGACCAGTACTTC
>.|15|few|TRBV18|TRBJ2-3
CASSSGPRSTDTQYF
TGTGCCAGCTCATCCGGGCCGAGAAGCACAGATACGCAGTATTTT
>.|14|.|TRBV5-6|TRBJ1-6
CASSLVPDYSPLHF
TGTGCCAGCAGCTTGGTGCCAGATTATTCACCCCTCCACTTT
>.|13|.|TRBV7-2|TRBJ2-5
CASSAGQQETQYF
TGTGCCAGCAGCGCGGGACAACAAGAGACCCAGTACTTC
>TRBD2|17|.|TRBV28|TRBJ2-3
CASRTTSGGPSTDTQYF
TGTGCCAGCAGGACGACTAGCGGGGGCCCTAGCACAGATACGCAGTATTTT
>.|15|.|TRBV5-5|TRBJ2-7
CASSLQGSKPYEQYF
TGTGCCAGCAGCCTTCAAGGCTCGAAACCCTACGAGCAGTACTTC
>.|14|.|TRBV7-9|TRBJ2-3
CASSLDQSTDTQYF
TGTGCCAGCAGCTTAGACCAGAGCACAGATACGCAGTATTTT
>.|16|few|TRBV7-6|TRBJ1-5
CASSLGAGISNQPQHF
TGTGCCAGCAGCTTAGGAGCCGGTATCAGCAATCAGCCCCAGCATTTT
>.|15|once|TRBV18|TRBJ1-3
CASSPQESSGNTIYF
TGTGCCAGCTCACCACAGGAAAGCTCTGGAAACACCATATATTTT